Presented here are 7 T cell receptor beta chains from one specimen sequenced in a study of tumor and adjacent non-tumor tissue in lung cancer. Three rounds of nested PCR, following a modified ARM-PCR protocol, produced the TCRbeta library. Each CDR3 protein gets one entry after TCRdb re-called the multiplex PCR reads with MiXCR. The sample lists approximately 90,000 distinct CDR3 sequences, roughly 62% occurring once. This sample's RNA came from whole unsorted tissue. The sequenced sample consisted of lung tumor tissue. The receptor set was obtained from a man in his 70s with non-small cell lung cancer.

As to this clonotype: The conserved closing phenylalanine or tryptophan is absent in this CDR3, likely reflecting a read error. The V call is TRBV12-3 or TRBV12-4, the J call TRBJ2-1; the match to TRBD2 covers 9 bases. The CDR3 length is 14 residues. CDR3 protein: CASSFGGGDNEQFL. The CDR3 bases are TGCGCCAGCAGTTTCGGCGGGGGGGACAATGAGCAGTTCTTA.

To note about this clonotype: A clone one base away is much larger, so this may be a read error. CDR3 region: CASSEVRQTEAFF. The CDR3 DNA sequence: TGTGCCAGCAGTGAAGTGAGGCAGACCGAAGCTTTCTTT. The chain links TRBV6-1 to TRBJ1-1; D gene unclear. This CDR3 is built from 13 residues. V was pared by 1 base and J by 8 bases, with 11 bases between. Germline assignment: CDR1 MNHNS and CDR2 SASEGT.

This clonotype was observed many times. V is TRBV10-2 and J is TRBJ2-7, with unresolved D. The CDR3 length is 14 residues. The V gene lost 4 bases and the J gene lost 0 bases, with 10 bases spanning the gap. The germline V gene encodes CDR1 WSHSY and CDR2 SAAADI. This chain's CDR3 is CASSGLGNSYEQYF. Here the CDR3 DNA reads TGCGCCAGCAGTGGTTTGGGCAACTCCTACGAGCAGTACTTC.

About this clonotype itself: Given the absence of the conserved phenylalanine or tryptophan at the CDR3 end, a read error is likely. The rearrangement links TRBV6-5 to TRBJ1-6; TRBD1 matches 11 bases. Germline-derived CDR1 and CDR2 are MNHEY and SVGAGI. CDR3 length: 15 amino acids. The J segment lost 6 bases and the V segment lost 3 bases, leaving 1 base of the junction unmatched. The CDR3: CASSYGTGGNSPLHS. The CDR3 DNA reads TGTGCCAGCAGTTATGGGACAGGGGGTAATTCACCCCTCCACTCC.

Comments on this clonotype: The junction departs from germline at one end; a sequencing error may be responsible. CDR3 residues: CANSLQGYGTGQETQYF. The CDR3 bases are TGCGCCAACAGCCTCCAGGGCTATGGGACAGGACAAGAGACCCAGTACTTC. This chain connects TRBV4-1 to TRBJ2-5; the match to TRBD1 covers 8 bases. Germline CDR1 is MGHRA and CDR2 is YSYEKL. The CDR3 sequence is 17 residues long.

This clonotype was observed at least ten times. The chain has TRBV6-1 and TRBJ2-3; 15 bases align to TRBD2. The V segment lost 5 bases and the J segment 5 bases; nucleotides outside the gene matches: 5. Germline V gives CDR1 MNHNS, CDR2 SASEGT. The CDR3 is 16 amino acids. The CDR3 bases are TGTGCCAGCAGTCGGACTAGCGGGGGGGCAGTAGATACGCAGTATTTT. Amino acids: CASSRTSGGAVDTQYF.

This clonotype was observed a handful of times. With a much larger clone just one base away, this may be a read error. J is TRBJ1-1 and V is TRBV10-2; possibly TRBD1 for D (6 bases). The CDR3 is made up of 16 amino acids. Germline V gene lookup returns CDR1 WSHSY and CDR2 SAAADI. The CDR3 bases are TGCGCCAGCAGTGATGTACAGGGCCTGGTGAACATTGAAGCTTTCTTT. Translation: CASSDVQGLVNIEAFF.